Each of the 19 T cell receptor beta chains below was sequenced from the same sample in a study of cytomegalovirus exposure and HLA in healthy donors. 13 Jbeta primers and 60 Vbeta primers were used for the PCR. Only in-frame clones appear in the TCRdb table, and some are missing; sequencing was by immunoSEQ multiplex PCR. Here the sample spans 100,000 to 150,000 clones, 72% being singletons. The sample taken for sequencing was PBMCs. Receptors originate from a man aged 45-65 years in good health and CMV-seropositive.

The chain is built from TRBV18 and TRBJ2-7; 8 positions agree with TRBD1. V trimming: 3 bases; J trimming: 6 bases; junction bases outside the gene matches: 4. The CDR3 spans 13 residues. Germline V gene data show CDR1 as KGHSH and CDR2 as LQKENI. The CDR3 sequence: CASSPGQGGEQYF. The CDR3 DNA is TGTGCCAGCTCACCTGGACAGGGTGGCGAGCAGTACTTC. Combining the CDR3 with reference TRBV18 and TRBJ2-7 gives the whole variable domain NAGVMQNPRHLVRRRGQEARLRCSPMKGHSHVYWYRQLPEEGLKFMVYLQKENIIDESGMPKERFSAEFPKEGPSILRIQQVVRGDSAAYFCASSPGQGGEQYFGPGTRLTVT.

This clone was counted between two and nine times. This rearrangement joins TRBV15 to TRBJ1-5, with D hard to call. The CDR3 spans 14 residues. Germline CDR1 is LNHNV and CDR2 is YYDKDF (reference sequence). V lost 1 base and J lost 5, with 9 bases in between. The CDR3: CATSRGREDQPQHF. The CDR3 DNA is TGTGCCACCAGCAGAGGGAGGGAAGATCAGCCCCAGCATTTT.

This chain connects TRBV18 to TRBJ1-5; D gene uncertain. The CDR3 totals 14 residues. V lost 4 bases and J 0 bases, leaving 7 bases between the germline ends. Germline CDR1 reads KGHSH; CDR2 reads LQKENI. CDR3 sequence reads: CASSLGDSNQPQHF. In nucleotides, the CDR3 is TGTGCCAGCTCACTGGGAGATAGCAATCAGCCCCAGCATTTT.

This sequence joins TRBV2 and TRBJ1-6, with TRBD1 matching over 8 bases. Germline assignment: CDR1 SNHLY and CDR2 FYNNEI. The V gene end was trimmed by 7 bases and the J gene end by 6 bases; junction bases not matched to a gene: 5. The CDR3 sequence is 14 residues long. The CDR3 region is CASIPDRGNSPLHF. The CDR3 DNA reads TGTGCCAGCATCCCAGACAGGGGTAATTCACCCCTCCACTTT.

The chain carries TRBV11-3 and TRBJ2-2, with TRBD1 matching over 8 bases. The CDR3 is made up of 16 amino acids. Germline V gene lookup returns CDR1 SGHNT and CDR2 YENEEA. J gave up 5 bases and V 4 bases, and 9 bases lay outside the gene matches. Here the CDR3 reads CASSSPTGGDTGELFF. DNA for the CDR3: TGTGCCAGCAGCTCCCCTACAGGGGGAGATACCGGGGAGCTGTTTTTT. The whole variable domain, remainder taken from reference TRBV11-3 and TRBJ2-2, is EAGVVQSPRYKIIEKKQPVAFWCNPISGHNTLYWYLQNLGQGPELLIRYENEEAVDDSQLPKDRFSAERLKGVDSTLKIQPAELGDSAVYLCASSSPTGGDTGELFFGEGSRLTVL.

This clone has at least ten counts. The J gene is TRBJ1-1, the V gene TRBV4-1, with D perhaps matching TRBD1 (6 bases). Germline CDR1 and CDR2: MGHRA and YSYEKL. There are 14 residues in the CDR3. Trimming pared 6 bases from V and 7 bases from J, leaving 18 bases between. Here the CDR3 DNA reads TGCGCCAGCAGTTCGCCGCCACAGGGTGGTGAAGCTTTCTTT. This translates into CASSSPPQGGEAFF.

This clone was detected only once. The chain has TRBV19 and TRBJ1-5; the D is unclear. V shed 3 bases and J shed 6 bases, with 6 bases lying between them. In germline, CDR1 is LNHDA, CDR2 SQIVND (reference sequence). The CDR3 totals 12 residues. This CDR3 is CASSIGSQPQHF. CDR3 coding DNA: TGTGCCAGTAGTATTGGCAGTCAGCCCCAGCATTTT.

This chain uses TRBV27 with TRBJ2-7; D not certain. Between the trimmed V and J ends, which lost 6 bases and 0 bases, there was a span of 15 bases. The germline V gene has CDR1 MNHEY and CDR2 SMNVEV (reference sequence). This CDR3 contains 15 residues. The CDR3 sequence: CASRALLPISYEQYF. The CDR3 DNA reads TGTGCCAGCAGAGCCCTTCTCCCTATCTCCTACGAGCAGTACTTC.

The chain joins TRBV5-1 to TRBJ2-7, with 7 bases identical to TRBD2. CDR3 length: 14 residues. Germline trimming cut 2 bases from V and 3 bases from J; bases unmatched to any gene: 5. In germline, CDR1 is SGHRS, CDR2 YFSETQ. DNA of the CDR3: TGCGCCAGCAGCTTTATCGGGGGGATCTACGAGCAGTACTTC. It is translated as CASSFIGGIYEQYF.

The rearrangement links TRBV4-2 to TRBJ1-1, with 7 positions matching TRBD1. The CDR3 totals 15 residues. V trimming: 4 bases; J trimming: 6 bases; junction bases outside the gene matches: 11. Germline CDR1 reads LGHNA; CDR2 reads YNFKEQ. Here the CDR3 reads CASSPPDREMAEAFF. The CDR3 DNA is TGTGCCAGCAGCCCTCCCGACAGGGAAATGGCTGAAGCTTTCTTT.

This clone was seen once. The chain combines TRBV27 with TRBJ2-7; 9 bases are a match to TRBD2. The CDR3 totals 15 residues. The junction had 11 bases not matched to a gene; V was cut back by 6 bases and J by 5 bases. The V gene's germline CDR1 is MNHEY and CDR2 SMNVEV (reference sequence). In nucleotides, the CDR3 is TGTGCCAGCAGGCTAGCGGGGCTCCCCGGACACGAGCAGTACTTC. Translating gives CASRLAGLPGHEQYF.

The rearrangement uses TRBV13 and TRBJ1-2, with 8 bases that match TRBD1. The CDR3 length is 15 residues. Losses at the gene ends were 4 bases for V and 5 bases for J; bases not matched to a gene: 9. Germline assignment: CDR1 PRHDT and CDR2 FYEKMQ (reference sequence). As DNA, the CDR3 is TGTGCCAGCAGCTCAGACAGGGGAAGTGTATATGGCTACACCTTC. Amino acids: CASSSDRGSVYGYTF. The whole variable domain, filled in from reference TRBV13 and TRBJ1-2, reads AAGVIQSPRHLIKEKRETATLKCYPIPRHDTVYWYQQGPGQDPQFLISFYEKMQSDKGSIPDRFSAQQFSDYHSELNMSSLELGDSALYFCASSSDRGSVYGYTFGSGTRLTVV.

CDR3 DNA sequence: TGTGCCAGCAGTACCGGGACTAGCAGCGGGGCTGAGCAGTTCTTC. The encoded protein is CASSTGTSSGAEQFF. This chain connects TRBV11-1 to TRBJ2-1; 9 bases match TRBD2. The CDR3 consists of 15 residues. Per germline, CDR1 SGHAT and CDR2 FQDESV (reference sequence). V shed 6 bases and J 9 bases; nucleotides not matched to a gene: 12.

This clone appeared once. The rearrangement links TRBV18 to TRBJ1-1; weak D call: TRBD1 (6 bases). Between the trimmed V and J ends, which lost 5 bases and 4 bases, there was a span of 11 bases. This CDR3 is built from 13 residues. Per the germline V gene, CDR1 is KGHSH and CDR2 is LQKENI. CDR3 loop: CASSSRGVTEAFF. In DNA form, the CDR3 reads TGTGCCAGCTCATCCAGGGGAGTCACTGAAGCTTTCTTT.

The chain is built from TRBV5-4 and TRBJ2-1; 9 nucleotides line up with TRBD2. Germline V gene lookup returns CDR1 SGHNT and CDR2 YYREEE (reference sequence). V lost 9 bases to trimming and J lost 3 bases; unmatched junction nucleotides: 10. This CDR3 is built from 15 residues. CDR3 amino acids: CAMKGREGSYNEQFF. The CDR3 bases are TGTGCCATGAAAGGGCGGGAGGGCAGCTACAATGAGCAGTTCTTC.

This rearrangement joins TRBV19 to TRBJ1-3; unclear D gene. This CDR3 is built from 12 residues. V lost 8 bases to trimming and J lost 0 bases, with 5 bases between them. CDR1 and CDR2 (germline): LNHDA, SQIVND (reference sequence). The CDR3 DNA follows: TGTGCCAGTGGCAGCTCTGGAAACACCATATATTTT. Translated, it gives CASGSSGNTIYF.

The chain has TRBV29-1 and TRBJ1-2; tentative D call: TRBD1 (6 bases). CDR1 and CDR2 from the germline V gene are SQVTM and ANQGSEA. Trimming removed 8 bases at V and 0 bases at J, with 10 bases between. There are 12 residues in the CDR3. As DNA, the CDR3 is TGCAGCTTCGAGGGGGCTAACTATGGCTACACCTTC. This gives the protein CSFEGANYGYTF.

The chain is built from TRBV18 and TRBJ1-5; tentatively, D is TRBD1 (5 bases). Germline V gene data show CDR1 as KGHSH and CDR2 as LQKENI. The CDR3 has 17 residues. The V and J ends lost 6 bases and 2 bases respectively, with 20 bases between them. CDR3 region: CASSHNGGRGGNQPQHF. DNA for the CDR3: TGTGCCAGCTCTCACAACGGAGGGAGGGGAGGCAATCAGCCCCAGCATTTT.

The gene calls are TRBV11-3 and TRBJ2-1; the D gene is possibly TRBD2 (5 bases). The V and J ends lost 2 bases and 9 bases respectively, with 17 bases between them. Germline CDR1 is SGHNT and CDR2 is YENEEA. There are 15 residues in the CDR3. CDR3 nucleotides: TGTGCCAGCAGCTTAATGTACGGGGTTGGCGGTGAGCAGTTCTTC. Translating gives CASSLMYGVGGEQFF.